These 10 T cell receptor beta chains originate from one sample sequenced in a study of response to subunit inactivated influenza vaccine. A single record per CDR3 protein comes from TCRdb applying MiXCR to the RT-PCR reads. The sample contains about 580,000 distinct CDR3 sequences, about 14% of which appear only once. The sample in question was PBMCs from blood, obtained 11 to 12 days after vaccination. These receptor sequences come from a man aged 50 or older who received an inactivated influenza vaccine.

The V call is TRBV20-1, the J call TRBJ1-4, with D unclear. Germline CDR1 is DFQATT and CDR2 is SNEGSKA (reference sequence). The ends were cut back, 2 bases at V and 4 bases at J, with 8 bases in the middle. The CDR3 has 13 residues. The CDR3 DNA reads TGCAGTGCTAGAAATCCTTTTAATGAAAAACTGTTTTTT. Translated, it gives CSARNPFNEKLFF.

This clonotype was seen a handful of times. The chain links TRBV11-2 to TRBJ2-5; D perhaps matches TRBD1 (5 bases). V lost 0 bases, J lost 3 bases, and 17 bases lay in between. This CDR3 has 17 amino acids. Looked up from germline, CDR1 is SGHAT and CDR2 is FQNNGV. Here the CDR3 DNA reads TGTGCCAGCAGCTTAGATAAGGAACAGGCGTTGAAAGAGACCCAGTACTTC. The encoded protein is CASSLDKEQALKETQYF.

This clonotype has more than one count but fewer than ten. V gene TRBV3-1 combines with J gene TRBJ2-2; D is possibly TRBD2 (5 bases). Germline V lookup: CDR1 LGHDT, CDR2 YNNKEL (reference sequence). The CDR3 sequence is 15 residues long. V lost 4 bases to trimming and J lost 8 bases, with 17 bases between them. The CDR3 nucleotides read TGTGCCAGCAGCCCCGAACCCGGGATCCAAGGGGAGCTGTTTTTT. Residues: CASSPEPGIQGELFF. Full variable domain (rest looked up from reference TRBV3-1 and TRBJ2-2): DTAVSQTPKYLVTQMGNDKSIKCEQNLGHDTMYWYKQDSKKFLKIMFSYNNKELIINETVPNRFSPKSPDKAHLNLHINSLELGDSAVYFCASSPEPGIQGELFFGEGSRLTVL.

This clonotype came up a few times. The chain combines TRBV3-1 with TRBJ2-7, with unresolved D. Trimming cost V 0 bases and J 2 bases, with 14 bases left between them. This CDR3 is 16 amino acids long. Germline-derived CDR1 and CDR2 are LGHDT and YNNKEL (reference sequence). The DNA of the CDR3 is TGTGCCAGCAGCCAAGATTTAAATGGCGGAACCTACGAGCAGTACTTC. The encoded protein is CASSQDLNGGTYEQYF.

This clonotype was seen a few times. V gene TRBV4-3 combines with J gene TRBJ2-6, with TRBD1 as a possible D gene (6 bases). V was pared by 1 base and J by 1 base, with 11 bases between. The germline V gene encodes CDR1 LGHNA and CDR2 YSLEER. The CDR3 is 17 residues long. As DNA, the CDR3 is TGCGCCAGCAGCCAAGGACAGGTGGGGTCTGGGGCCAACGTCCTGACTTTC. Protein: CASSQGQVGSGANVLTF.

J is TRBJ2-3 and V is TRBV29-1; 9 nucleotides match TRBD1. V lost 3 bases to trimming and J lost 5 bases; unmatched junction nucleotides: 6. The length of the CDR3 is 14 residues. The germline CDR1 and CDR2 sequences are SQVTM and ANQGSEA. For the CDR3, the DNA is TGCAGCGTTGACTCAAGACAGGGGGAAGATACGCAGTATTTT. It yields the protein CSVDSRQGEDTQYF.

This clonotype showed up just a few times. The chain carries TRBV2 and TRBJ2-5; 11 positions match TRBD1. From germline, CDR1 is SNHLY and CDR2 FYNNEI. The V segment lost 6 bases and the J segment 5 bases; nucleotides outside the gene matches: 5. The CDR3 consists of 14 residues. Written as DNA, the CDR3 is TGTGCCAGCAGGCCCGGGACAGGGGGGGAGACCCAGTACTTC. It encodes CASRPGTGGETQYF.

The chain combines TRBV20-1 with TRBJ1-6, with TRBD1 identical over 8 bases. Losses at the gene ends were 6 bases for V and 9 bases for J; bases not matched to a gene: 10. The CDR3 sequence is 14 residues long. Per germline, CDR1 DFQATT and CDR2 SNEGSKA (reference sequence). CDR3 DNA: TGCAGTGCCTGGGGACAGGAGGACTTTTCACCCCTCCACTTT. Its protein product is CSAWGQEDFSPLHF.

This clonotype was counted a few times. CDR3 DNA: TGTGCCAGCAGCTTAACCCCATACGAGCAGTTCTTC. Residues: CASSLTPYEQFF. The gene calls are TRBV7-6 and TRBJ2-1; no firm D call. V was cut by 2 bases and J by 10 bases, with 9 bases left in between. Germline CDR1 SGHVS, CDR2 FNYEAQ. The CDR3 loop spans 12 amino acids.

The table lists this clonotype with a few counts. V usage is TRBV29-1 and J usage is TRBJ2-2; D gene unclear. The V and J ends lost 6 bases and 3 bases respectively, with 5 bases between them. Germline values: CDR1 SQVTM, CDR2 ANQGSEA. CDR3 size: 11 residues. The CDR3 is CSVGHTGELFF. The CDR3 nucleotides read TGCAGCGTAGGACACACCGGGGAGCTGTTTTTT.